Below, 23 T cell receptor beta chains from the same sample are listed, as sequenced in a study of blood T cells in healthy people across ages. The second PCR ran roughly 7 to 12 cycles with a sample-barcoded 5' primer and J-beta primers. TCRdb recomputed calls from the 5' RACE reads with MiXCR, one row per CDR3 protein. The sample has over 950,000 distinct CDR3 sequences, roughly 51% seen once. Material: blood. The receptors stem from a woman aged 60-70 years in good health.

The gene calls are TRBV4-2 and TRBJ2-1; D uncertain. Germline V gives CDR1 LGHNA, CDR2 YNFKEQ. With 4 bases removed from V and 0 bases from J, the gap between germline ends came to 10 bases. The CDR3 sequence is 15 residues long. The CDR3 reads CASSPWQSSYNEQFF. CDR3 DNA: TGTGCCAGCAGCCCATGGCAGAGCTCCTACAATGAGCAGTTCTTC.

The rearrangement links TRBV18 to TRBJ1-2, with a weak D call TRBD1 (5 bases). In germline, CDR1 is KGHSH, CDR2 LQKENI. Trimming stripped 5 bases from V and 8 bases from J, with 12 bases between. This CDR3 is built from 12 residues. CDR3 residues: CASSGDSVGYTF. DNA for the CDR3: TGTGCCAGCTCAGGGGACTCCGTGGGCTACACCTTC. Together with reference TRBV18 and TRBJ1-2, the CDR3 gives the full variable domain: NAGVMQNPRHLVRRRGQEARLRCSPMKGHSHVYWYRQLPEEGLKFMVYLQKENIIDESGMPKERFSAEFPKEGPSILRIQQVVRGDSAAYFCASSGDSVGYTFGSGTRLTVV.

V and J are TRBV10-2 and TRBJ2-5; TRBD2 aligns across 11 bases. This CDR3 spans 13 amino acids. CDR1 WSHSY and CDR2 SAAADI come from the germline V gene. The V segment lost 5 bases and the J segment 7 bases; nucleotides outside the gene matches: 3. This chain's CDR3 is CASSPGTSGTQYF. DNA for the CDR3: TGCGCCAGCAGTCCCGGGACTAGCGGGACCCAGTACTTC.

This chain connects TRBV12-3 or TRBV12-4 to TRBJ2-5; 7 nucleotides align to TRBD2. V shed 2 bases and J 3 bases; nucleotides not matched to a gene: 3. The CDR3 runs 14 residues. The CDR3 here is CASSLSGAEETQYF. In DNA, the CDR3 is TGTGCCAGCAGTTTAAGCGGGGCCGAAGAGACCCAGTACTTC.

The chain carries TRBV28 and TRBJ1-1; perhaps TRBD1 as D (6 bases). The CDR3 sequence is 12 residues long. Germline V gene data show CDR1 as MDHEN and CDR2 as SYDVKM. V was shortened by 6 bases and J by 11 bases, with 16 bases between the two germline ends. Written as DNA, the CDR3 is TGTGCCAGCAGGGGCAACAGGGTCTTCGCTTTCTTT. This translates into CASRGNRVFAFF.

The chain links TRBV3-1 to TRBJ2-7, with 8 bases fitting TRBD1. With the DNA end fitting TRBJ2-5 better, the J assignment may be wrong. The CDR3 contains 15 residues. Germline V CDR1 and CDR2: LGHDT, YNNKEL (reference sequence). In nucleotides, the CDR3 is TGTGCCAGCAGCGCAACCGGGACAGGTCATGAGACCCAGTACTTC. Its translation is CASSATGTGHETQYF.

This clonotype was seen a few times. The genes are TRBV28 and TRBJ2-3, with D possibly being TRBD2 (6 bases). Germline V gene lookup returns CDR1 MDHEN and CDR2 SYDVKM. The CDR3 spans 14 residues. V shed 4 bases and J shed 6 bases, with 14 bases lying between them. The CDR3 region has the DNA TGTGCCAGCAGTTCCTCCGGGACTCTCGATACGCAGTATTTT. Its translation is CASSSSGTLDTQYF.

The CDR3 reads CASSAGGGQGRKYF. The DNA for the CDR3 is TGTGCCAGCAGTGCTGGGGGTGGACAGGGGCGAAAGTACTTC. The V gene is TRBV28, the J gene TRBJ2-5; 9 bases map to TRBD1. V dropped 5 bases and J dropped 12; count of bases not matched to a gene: 13. This CDR3 contains 14 residues. Looked up from germline, CDR1 is MDHEN and CDR2 is SYDVKM.

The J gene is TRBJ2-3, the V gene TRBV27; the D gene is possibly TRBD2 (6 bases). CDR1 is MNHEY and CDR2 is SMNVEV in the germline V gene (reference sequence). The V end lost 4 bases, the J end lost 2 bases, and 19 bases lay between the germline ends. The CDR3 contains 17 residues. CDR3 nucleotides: TGTGCCAGCAGTTCGCAACGACTAGAGCGGGCCACAGATACGCAGTATTTT. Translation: CASSSQRLERATDTQYF.

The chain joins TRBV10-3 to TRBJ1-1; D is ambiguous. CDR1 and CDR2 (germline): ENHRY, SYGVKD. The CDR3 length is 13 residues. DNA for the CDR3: TGTGCTTCATGCCCCACGGAGAACACTGAAGCTTTCTTT. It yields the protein CASCPTENTEAFF.

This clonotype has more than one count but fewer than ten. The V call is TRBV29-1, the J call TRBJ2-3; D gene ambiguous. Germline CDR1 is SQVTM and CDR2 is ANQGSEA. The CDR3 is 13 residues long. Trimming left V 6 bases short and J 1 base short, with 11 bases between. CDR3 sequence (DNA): TGCAGCGTGCAGTCTGCAGGCACAGATACGCAGTATTTT. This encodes CSVQSAGTDTQYF.

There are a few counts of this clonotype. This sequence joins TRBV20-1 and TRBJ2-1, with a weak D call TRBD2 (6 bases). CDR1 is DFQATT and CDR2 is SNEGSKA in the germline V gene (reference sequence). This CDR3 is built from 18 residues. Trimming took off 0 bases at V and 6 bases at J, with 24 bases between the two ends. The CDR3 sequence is CSARDGAGAAEGFNEQFF. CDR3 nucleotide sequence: TGCAGTGCTAGAGATGGAGCGGGTGCCGCCGAGGGCTTCAATGAGCAGTTCTTC.

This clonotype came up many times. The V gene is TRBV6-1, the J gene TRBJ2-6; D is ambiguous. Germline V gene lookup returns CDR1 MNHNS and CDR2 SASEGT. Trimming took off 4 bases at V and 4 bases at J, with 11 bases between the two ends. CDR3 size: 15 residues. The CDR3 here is CASSVEGSGANVLTF. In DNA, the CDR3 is TGTGCCAGCAGTGTTGAAGGGTCCGGGGCCAACGTCCTGACTTTC.

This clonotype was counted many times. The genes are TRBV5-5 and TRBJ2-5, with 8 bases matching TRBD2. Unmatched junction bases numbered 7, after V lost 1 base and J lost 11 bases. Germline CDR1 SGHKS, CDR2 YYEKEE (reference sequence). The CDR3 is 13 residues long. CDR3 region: CASSLWTSNEQYF. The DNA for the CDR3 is TGTGCCAGCAGCTTGTGGACTAGCAATGAGCAGTACTTC. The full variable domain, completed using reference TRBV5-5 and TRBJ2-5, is DAGVTQSPTHLIKTRGQQVTLRCSPISGHKSVSWYQQVLGQGPQFIFQYYEKEERGRGNFPDRFSARQFPNYSSELNVNALLLGDSALYLCASSLWTSNEQYFGPGTRLLVL.

The CDR3 bases are TGTGCCTGGAGGGACAGGATGGGGGAGCAGTACTTC. Amino acids: CAWRDRMGEQYF. The chain links TRBV30 to TRBJ2-7, with TRBD1 matching over 7 bases. Losses at the gene ends were 3 bases for V and 7 bases for J; bases not matched to a gene: 6. The germline CDR1 and CDR2 sequences are GTSNPN and SVGIG (reference sequence). This CDR3 contains 12 residues.

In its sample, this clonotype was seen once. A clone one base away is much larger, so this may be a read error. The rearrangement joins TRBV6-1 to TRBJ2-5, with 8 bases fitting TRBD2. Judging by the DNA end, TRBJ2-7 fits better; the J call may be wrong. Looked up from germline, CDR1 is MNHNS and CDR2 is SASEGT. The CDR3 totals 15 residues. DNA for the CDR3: TGTGACAGCAGTGTTGAGGTAGCGGGAAATGGCGAGCAGTACTTC. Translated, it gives CDSSVEVAGNGEQYF.

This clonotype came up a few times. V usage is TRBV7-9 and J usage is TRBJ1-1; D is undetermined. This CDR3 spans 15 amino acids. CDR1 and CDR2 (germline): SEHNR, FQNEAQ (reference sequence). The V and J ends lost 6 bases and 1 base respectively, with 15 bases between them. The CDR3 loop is CASRLNSNQNTEAFF. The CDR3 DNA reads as TGTGCCAGCAGACTTAACAGCAACCAGAACACTGAAGCTTTCTTT.

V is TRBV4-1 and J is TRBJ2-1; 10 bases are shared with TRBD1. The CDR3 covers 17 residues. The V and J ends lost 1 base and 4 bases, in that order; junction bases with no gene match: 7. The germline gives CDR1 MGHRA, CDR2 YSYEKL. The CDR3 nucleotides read TGCGCCAGCAGCCAAGTTCTCCAGGACAGGGGGTACAATGAGCAGTTCTTC. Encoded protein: CASSQVLQDRGYNEQFF.

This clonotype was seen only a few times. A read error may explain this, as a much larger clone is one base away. CDR3 sequence reads: CASIPSGANVLTF. CDR3 in DNA: TGTGCCAGCATACCCTCTGGGGCCAACGTCCTGACTTTC. The chain couples TRBV28 to TRBJ2-6; D ambiguous. The CDR3 is 13 residues long. V lost 7 bases and J lost 0, with 4 bases in between. Germline lookup yields CDR1 MDHEN and CDR2 SYDVKM.

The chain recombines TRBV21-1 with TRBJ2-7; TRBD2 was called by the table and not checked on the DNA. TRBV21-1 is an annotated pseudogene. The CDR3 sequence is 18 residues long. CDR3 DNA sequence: TGTGCCAGCAGCAATCAACAACTAGCAGATAAAAGATCCTACGAGCAGTACTTC. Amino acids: CASSNQQLADKRSYEQYF.

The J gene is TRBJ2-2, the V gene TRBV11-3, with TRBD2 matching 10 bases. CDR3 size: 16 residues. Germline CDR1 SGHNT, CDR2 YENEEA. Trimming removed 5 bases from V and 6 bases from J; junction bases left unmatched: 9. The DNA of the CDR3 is TGTGCCAGCAGCCGACTCAGCGGGAGGGGCGCCGGGGAGCTGTTTTTT. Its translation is CASSRLSGRGAGELFF.

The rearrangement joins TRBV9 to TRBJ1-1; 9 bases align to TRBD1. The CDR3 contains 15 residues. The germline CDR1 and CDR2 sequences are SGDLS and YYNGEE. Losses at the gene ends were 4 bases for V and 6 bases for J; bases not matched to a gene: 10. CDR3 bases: TGTGCCAGCAGCATCCCGGGACAGGGTTTCCCTGAAGCTTTCTTT. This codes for CASSIPGQGFPEAFF.

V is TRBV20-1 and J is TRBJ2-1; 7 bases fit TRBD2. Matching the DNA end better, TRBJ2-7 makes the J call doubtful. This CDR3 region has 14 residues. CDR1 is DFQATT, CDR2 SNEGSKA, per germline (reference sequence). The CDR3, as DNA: TGCAGTGCTAGATGGGGGGGGTCCTACAATGAGCAGTACTTC. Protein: CSARWGGSYNEQYF.